This TCR beta chain was documented in a study of T cell changes during pregnancy in multiple sclerosis. TCRdb's table, derived via immunoSEQ multiplex PCR, lists solely in-frame clones and lacks some. Counted here are around 100,000 clones, about 90% occurring once; the ten biggest clones make up 0.8% to 1%. The V gene's germline CDR1 is SGHRS and CDR2 YFSETQ. This CDR3 is built from 14 residues. V was clipped by 4 bases and J by 4 bases, with 14 bases between them. This TCR derives from a female donor with multiple sclerosis, enrolled in a pregnancy study. Sequenced material: peripheral blood, taken after pregnancy. The J gene is TRBJ1-2, the V gene TRBV5-1; the D gene is possibly TRBD1 (5 bases). CDR3 nucleotides: TGCGCCAGCAGCGACCTTCCGGGGGTCTATGGCTACACCTTC. Translation: CASSDLPGVYGYTF.